Listed below are T cell receptor beta chains from one sample, sequenced in a study of response to subunit inactivated influenza vaccine. One entry per CDR3 protein, called by TCRdb with MiXCR from the RT-PCR reads. The sample lists around 480,000 distinct CDR3 sequences; more than 15% were seen once. Sequenced material: CD4+ T cells sorted from PBMCs, taken about 24 months after vaccination. All receptors derive from a man between 50 and 69 years old who received an inactivated influenza vaccine. CDR3s include the opening cysteine and the closing phenylalanine or tryptophan. Fields, in order: D gene, clone size, V gene, J gene, CDR3 protein, CDR3 DNA. The D gene is left open where the match is weak. Some rows mark clone size as missing; the rest say once, few, many or name a class of expanded clone.

D gene: -
clone size: -
V gene: TRBV28
J gene: TRBJ1-3
CDR3 protein: CASSGGGGSGNTIYF
CDR3 DNA: TGTGCCAGCAGTGGGGGTGGGGGCTCTGGAAACACCATATATTTT

D gene: -
clone size: few
V gene: TRBV7-9
J gene: TRBJ2-3
CDR3 protein: CASSPMGKDTQYF
CDR3 DNA: TGTGCCAGCAGCCCGATGGGGAAAGATACGCAGTATTTT

D gene: -
clone size: few
V gene: TRBV10-3
J gene: TRBJ1-3
CDR3 protein: CAISGTASSGNTIYF
CDR3 DNA: TGTGCCATCAGTGGAACCGCTAGCTCTGGAAACACCATATATTTT

D gene: -
clone size: many
V gene: TRBV3-1
J gene: TRBJ1-1
CDR3 protein: CASSQPYTEAFF
CDR3 DNA: TGTGCCAGCAGCCAACCGTACACTGAAGCTTTCTTT

D gene: -
clone size: -
V gene: TRBV28
J gene: TRBJ1-1
CDR3 protein: CASTYSGGVMNTEAFF
CDR3 DNA: TGTGCCAGCACCTACAGCGGGGGGGTCATGAACACTGAAGCTTTCTTT

D gene: -
clone size: -
V gene: TRBV7-8
J gene: TRBJ2-5
CDR3 protein: CASSQHTGQPYF
CDR3 DNA: TGTGCCAGCAGCCAACATACCGGGCAACCGTACTTC

D gene: -
clone size: few
V gene: TRBV7-2
J gene: TRBJ1-5
CDR3 protein: CASSLFDQPQHF
CDR3 DNA: TGTGCCAGCAGCTTATTTGATCAGCCCCAGCATTTT

D gene: -
clone size: few
V gene: TRBV12-3/TRBV12-4
J gene: TRBJ1-1
CDR3 protein: CASSLGITWTEAFF
CDR3 DNA: TGTGCCAGCAGTTTAGGAATAACTTGGACTGAAGCTTTCTTT

D gene: -
clone size: -
V gene: TRBV11-2
J gene: TRBJ2-3
CDR3 protein: CASSPVGLNTQYF
CDR3 DNA: TGTGCCAGCAGCCCGGTAGGCCTGAATACGCAGTATTTT

D gene: -
clone size: many
V gene: TRBV20-1
J gene: TRBJ2-1
CDR3 protein: CSARVAGAFYNEQFF
CDR3 DNA: TGCAGTGCTAGAGTTGCGGGGGCATTCTACAATGAGCAGTTCTTC